One sample yielded the 14 T cell receptor beta chains listed below, sequenced in a study of chemoradiotherapy in HPV16-positive cancers. Libraries were prepared by immunoSEQ multiplex PCR; TCRdb keeps only in-frame clonotypes and omits some of them. Of around 8,000 clones in the sample, about three quarters are singletons; the top ten hold less than 25%. The sample was gathered from a patient who underwent chemoradiotherapy. These receptors were obtained from a human donor with HPV-associated anogenital cancer.

In DNA form, the CDR3 reads TGTGCCAGGGGGACAGGGGGAACAGATACGCAGTATTTT. This translates into CARGTGGTDTQYF. The chain recombines TRBV19 with TRBJ2-3; 11 bases match TRBD1. CDR1 and CDR2 from the germline V gene are LNHDA and SQIVND (reference sequence). Germline trimming cut 9 bases from V and 3 bases from J; bases unmatched to any gene: 2. The CDR3 covers 13 residues. The full variable domain, rest sourced from reference TRBV19 and TRBJ2-3, is DGGITQSPKYLFRKEGQNVTLSCEQNLNHDAMYWYRQDPGQGLRLIYYSQIVNDFQKGDIAEGYSVSREKKESFPLTVTSAQKNPTAFYLCARGTGGTDTQYFGPGTRLTVL.

This clone was seen more than once but under ten times. This chain uses TRBV7-3 with TRBJ1-6, with 7 bases fitting TRBD1. The CDR3 has 13 residues. Germline V lookup: CDR1 SGHTA, CDR2 FQGTGA. With 4 bases clipped from V and 9 bases from J, the junction kept 3 bases outside the gene matches. The CDR3 region has the DNA TGTGCCAGCAGCTCCGGGACAGCTTCACCCCTCCACTTT. Protein: CASSSGTASPLHF.

V gene TRBV6-6 combines with J gene TRBJ2-7, with TRBD1 matching over 9 bases. Unmatched junction bases numbered 7, after V lost 4 bases and J lost 3 bases. Germline CDR1 is MNHNY and CDR2 is SVGAGI (reference sequence). The CDR3 has 15 amino acids. CDR3 region: CASSWGTGSIYEQYF. DNA of the CDR3: TGTGCCAGCAGTTGGGGGACAGGGTCTATCTACGAGCAGTACTTC.

The rearrangement joins TRBV5-1 to TRBJ2-1; D is unresolved. There are 13 residues in the CDR3. Trimming left V 1 base short and J 3 bases short, with 5 bases between. CDR1 SGHRS and CDR2 YFSETQ come from the germline V gene. In DNA form, the CDR3 reads TGCGCCAGCAGCTTGCAAGACTACAATGAGCAGTTCTTC. Its translation is CASSLQDYNEQFF.

The chain is built from TRBV30 and TRBJ1-1; 7 nucleotides match TRBD1. Germline CDR1 is GTSNPN and CDR2 is SVGIG (reference sequence). V was clipped by 2 bases and J by 11 bases; unmatched bases: 8. The CDR3 runs to 12 residues. The CDR3 DNA is TGTGCCTGGAGTCCTCTTGACAGGGCGGCTTTCTTT. Its translation is CAWSPLDRAAFF.

The rearrangement links TRBV19 to TRBJ1-6, with D perhaps matching TRBD1 (5 bases). The CDR3 extends over 17 amino acids. Germline CDR1 LNHDA, CDR2 SQIVND (reference sequence). The germline V and J ends were trimmed by 2 bases and 7 bases, with 18 bases remaining between them. In nucleotides, the CDR3 is TGTGCCAGTAGTATATTCCTCGGCAGGGCTCAAAATTCACCCCTCCACTTT. Residues: CASSIFLGRAQNSPLHF.

In this sample, this clone turned up once. The chain combines TRBV6-5 with TRBJ2-1; 11 bases are a match to TRBD1. The germline gives CDR1 MNHEY, CDR2 SVGAGI. The CDR3 consists of 15 residues. Trimming cost V 8 bases and J 7 bases; bases outside gene matches: 10. The CDR3 nucleotides read TGTGCCAGCCGACTCGGACAGGGGGCTTGGAATGAGCAGTTCTTC. This codes for CASRLGQGAWNEQFF.

This chain connects TRBV7-6 to TRBJ2-2, with a possible D match to TRBD1 (6 bases). V lost 6 bases, J lost 3 bases, and 14 bases lay in between. This CDR3 region has 15 residues. The germline V gene encodes CDR1 SGHVS and CDR2 FNYEAQ. The CDR3, as DNA: TGTGCCAGCAGTCAAACACAGGGTTACACCGGGGAGCTGTTTTTT. As protein: CASSQTQGYTGELFF.

The V gene is TRBV7-2, the J gene TRBJ1-4; 7 bases map to TRBD1. This CDR3 is built from 15 residues. Germline trimming cut 1 base from V and 6 bases from J; bases unmatched to any gene: 5. CDR1 and CDR2 from the germline V gene are SGHTA and FQGNSA. CDR3 nucleotide sequence: TGTGCCAGCAGCTTAGTGGGGGACAGCTATGAAAAACTGTTTTTT. Protein sequence: CASSLVGDSYEKLFF.

With regard to this clone: At one end, the junction sequence differs from germline, possibly due to a read error. The J gene is TRBJ1-1, the V gene TRBV5-6; possible D gene TRBD1, 6 bases. The germline CDR1 and CDR2 sequences are SGHDT and YYEEEE. The CDR3 spans 12 residues. The CDR3 DNA reads TGTGCCAGCAGCTTGGCCGGGGGACGAGGGGGGTTT. Its translation is CASSLAGGRGGF.

The rearrangement links TRBV5-1 to TRBJ2-1; 11 bases agree with TRBD2. V was pared by 4 bases and J by 2 bases, with 11 bases of the junction left unmatched. The CDR3 length is 18 residues. Germline CDR1 reads SGHRS; CDR2 reads YFSETQ. CDR3 amino acids: CASSVTTSGEGPYNEQFF. The CDR3 region has the DNA TGCGCCAGCAGCGTAACGACTAGCGGGGAAGGACCCTACAATGAGCAGTTCTTC. Complete variable domain (other parts from reference TRBV5-1 and TRBJ2-1): KAGVTQTPRYLIKTRGQQVTLSCSPISGHRSVSWYQQTPGQGLQFLFEYFSETQRNKGNFPGRFSGRQFSNSRSEMNVSTLELGDSALYLCASSVTTSGEGPYNEQFFGPGTRLTVL.

The rearrangement joins TRBV10-2 to TRBJ2-6; D unresolved. The CDR3 has 14 residues. V gave up 4 bases and J gave up 0 bases, with 4 bases separating them. The germline gives CDR1 WSHSY, CDR2 SAAADI. DNA for the CDR3: TGCGCCAGCAGTGGAGACTCTGGGGCCAACGTCCTGACTTTC. Its translation is CASSGDSGANVLTF.

This clone has just one count. CDR3 in DNA: TGTGCCAGCAGCCCCCAACCTGGAAGCTACGAGCAGTACTTC. It codes for CASSPQPGSYEQYF. The gene calls are TRBV7-2 and TRBJ2-7, with D unclear. The CDR3 length is 14 residues. Germline V gene sequence: CDR1 SGHTA, CDR2 FQGNSA. Trimming removed 5 bases from V and 3 bases from J, with 14 bases in between.

The J gene is TRBJ1-1, the V gene TRBV18; 10 positions match TRBD1. With V trimmed by 6 bases and J by 4 bases, 8 bases remained unmatched. This CDR3 has 15 residues. CDR1 is KGHSH and CDR2 is LQKENI in the germline V gene. The CDR3 loop is CASSRGTGEGTEAFF. In nucleotides, the CDR3 is TGTGCCAGCTCCCGGGGGACAGGGGAGGGCACTGAAGCTTTCTTT. Together with reference TRBV18 and TRBJ1-1, the CDR3 gives the full variable domain: NAGVMQNPRHLVRRRGQEARLRCSPMKGHSHVYWYRQLPEEGLKFMVYLQKENIIDESGMPKERFSAEFPKEGPSILRIQQVVRGDSAAYFCASSRGTGEGTEAFFGQGTRLTVV.